Each of the 32 T cell receptor beta chains below was sequenced from the same sample in a study of blood T cell repertoires in COVID-19. Only in-frame clones appear in the TCRdb table, and some are missing; sequencing was by immunoSEQ multiplex PCR. The table shows around 180,000 clones, with roughly four fifths occurring only once. Source material: PBMCs or T cells enriched from blood (not recorded which). All receptors derive from a man aged 45 to 65 who had recovered from COVID-19.

The chain couples TRBV11-2 to TRBJ2-5; TRBD1 matches at 7 bases. The CDR3 contains 14 residues. Germline trimming cut 1 base from V and 9 bases from J; bases unmatched to any gene: 8. The germline V gene has CDR1 SGHAT and CDR2 FQNNGV. In DNA form, the CDR3 reads TGTGCCAGCAGCTTAGGGACAGGTCTGTATGCCCAGTACTTC. Translation gives CASSLGTGLYAQYF.

A single count supports this clone. The V call is TRBV7-3, the J call TRBJ2-1; weak D call: TRBD2 (6 bases). Germline V lookup: CDR1 SGHTA, CDR2 FQGTGA. This CDR3 has 15 amino acids. V lost 2 bases, J lost 8 bases, and 16 bases lay in between. The chain's CDR3 is CASSLGGFEGDEQFF. CDR3 DNA: TGTGCCAGCAGCTTAGGAGGGTTTGAAGGGGATGAGCAGTTCTTC.

A single count supports this clone. The V gene is TRBV9, the J gene TRBJ2-5; 9 bases map to TRBD1. V shed 3 bases, J shed 0 bases, and the junction held 6 bases outside the gene matches. This CDR3 is built from 16 residues. Germline V CDR1 and CDR2: SGDLS, YYNGEE. In DNA form, the CDR3 reads TGTGCCAGCAGCGCTGGGGACAGGGCCTACCAAGAGACCCAGTACTTC. It yields the protein CASSAGDRAYQETQYF.

This clone was observed a few times. The V call is TRBV25-1, the J call TRBJ1-5; the D is unclear. Trimming shortened V by 4 bases and J by 2 bases, and 21 bases separated the two germline ends. This CDR3 is 18 amino acids long. The V gene's germline CDR1 is MGHDK and CDR2 SYGVNS. The CDR3: CASSVPPGLILGNQPQHF. CDR3 in DNA: TGTGCCAGCAGTGTTCCTCCGGGCCTTATACTAGGCAATCAGCCCCAGCATTTT.

This chain links TRBV19 with TRBJ2-1, with 11 bases that match TRBD2. With V trimmed by 2 bases and J by 6 bases, 9 bases remained unmatched. The length of the CDR3 is 17 residues. Per the germline V gene, CDR1 is LNHDA and CDR2 is SQIVND (reference sequence). This CDR3 reads CASSIRGLAGGGNEQFF. The CDR3 bases are TGTGCCAGTAGTATAAGAGGGCTAGCGGGGGGAGGCAATGAGCAGTTCTTC.

The V and J genes are TRBV25-1 and TRBJ1-2; the D is unclear. V gave up 1 base and J gave up 5 bases, with 11 bases separating them. The V gene's germline CDR1 is MGHDK and CDR2 SYGVNS. This CDR3 is built from 14 residues. The CDR3 DNA is TGTGCCAGCAGTGAATCCGGCAGGCCTTATGGCTACACCTTC. Translation: CASSESGRPYGYTF.

The gene calls are TRBV2 and TRBJ1-2, with D perhaps TRBD1 (5 bases). Trimming removed 4 bases from V and 3 bases from J, with 9 bases in between. Germline V gene data show CDR1 as SNHLY and CDR2 as FYNNEI. The CDR3 has 13 residues. CDR3 nucleotide sequence: TGTGCCAGCAGTGTCGGCAGGGACTATGGCTACACCTTC. It specifies CASSVGRDYGYTF.

The chain carries TRBV6-5 and TRBJ2-2; 7 bases are shared with TRBD1. The CDR3 runs to 14 residues. Trimming removed 4 bases from V and 3 bases from J; junction bases left unmatched: 2. Germline V gene data show CDR1 as MNHEY and CDR2 as SVGAGI. In nucleotides, the CDR3 is TGTGCCAGCAGTTCACAGGGGTACACCGGGGAGCTGTTTTTT. This codes for CASSSQGYTGELFF.

The rearrangement joins TRBV7-2 to TRBJ1-6; D gene ambiguous. Deletions cut 0 bases from V and 0 bases from J, with 6 bases between. Germline CDR1 SGHTA, CDR2 FQGNSA. This CDR3 has 16 residues. The CDR3 DNA follows: TGTGCCAGCAGCTTAGCCGTCAGCTCCTATAATTCACCCCTCCACTTT. Its translation is CASSLAVSSYNSPLHF. The variable domain in full, with the rest retrieved from reference TRBV7-2 and TRBJ1-6, is GAGVSQSPSNKVTEKGKDVELRCDPISGHTALYWYRQSLGQGLEFLIYFQGNSAPDKSGLPSDRFSAERTGGSVSTLTIQRTQQEDSAVYLCASSLAVSSYNSPLHFGNGTRLTVT.

The chain employs TRBV20-1 and TRBJ2-7, with D maybe TRBD1 (6 bases). The CDR3 length is 11 residues. CDR1 and CDR2 from the germline V gene are DFQATT and SNEGSKA (reference sequence). V lost 5 bases, J lost 4 bases, and 9 bases lay in between. CDR3: CSAPDSYEQYF. CDR3 bases: TGCAGTGCTCCGGACAGTTACGAGCAGTACTTC.

The rearrangement uses TRBV5-4 and TRBJ2-3; possibly TRBD1 for D (5 bases). V was clipped by 4 bases and J by 5 bases, with 17 bases between them. The germline V gene has CDR1 SGHNT and CDR2 YYREEE (reference sequence). The CDR3 contains 15 residues. CDR3 sequence (DNA): TGTGCCAGCAGCATAACCCCCAGGGCTAGAGATACGCAGTATTTT. Protein sequence: CASSITPRARDTQYF.

The chain recombines TRBV6-4 with TRBJ1-1; D is possibly TRBD1 (6 bases). Between the trimmed V and J ends, which lost 11 bases and 2 bases, there was a span of 18 bases. The CDR3 totals 14 residues. CDR1 and CDR2 (germline): MRHNA, SNTAGT. CDR3 sequence reads: CAGGHTNTNTEAFF. The CDR3 coding sequence is TGTGCCGGGGGACACACCAACACAAACACTGAAGCTTTCTTT.

The rearrangement links TRBV18 to TRBJ2-5; 13 bases fit TRBD2. Germline V gene lookup returns CDR1 KGHSH and CDR2 LQKENI. This CDR3 has 16 residues. V trimming: 3 bases; J trimming: 5 bases; junction bases outside the gene matches: 6. The CDR3 region is CASSPGTSGAQETQYF. CDR3 sequence (DNA): TGTGCCAGCTCACCCGGGACTAGCGGGGCCCAGGAGACCCAGTACTTC.

This chain connects TRBV19 to TRBJ1-5; 7 positions match TRBD1. Germline CDR1 reads LNHDA; CDR2 reads SQIVND (reference sequence). V shed 6 bases, J shed 2 bases, and the junction held 7 bases outside the gene matches. This CDR3 is 15 amino acids long. CDR3 nucleotides: TGTGCCAGTAGGCAAGACAGGGATGGCAATCAGCCCCAGCATTTT. Protein: CASRQDRDGNQPQHF.

CDR3 loop: CASSQESRGGGNYGYTF. The DNA for the CDR3 is TGTGCCAGCAGCCAAGAAAGCCGGGGAGGGGGGAACTATGGCTACACCTTC. The genes are TRBV3-1 (or the pseudogene TRBV3-2) and TRBJ1-2, with D possibly being TRBD1 (6 bases). Germline CDR1 and CDR2: LGHDT and YNNKEL (reference sequence). Trimming took 0 bases from V and 2 from J, leaving 16 bases between them. This CDR3 is 17 amino acids long.

This clone appeared once. The V gene is TRBV7-9, the J gene TRBJ2-2; D not certain. Germline V CDR1 and CDR2: SEHNR, FQNEAQ (reference sequence). CDR3 length: 13 residues. V was shortened by 0 bases and J by 5 bases, with 4 bases between the two germline ends. The CDR3 reads CASSLARTGELFF. In DNA form, the CDR3 reads TGTGCCAGCAGCTTAGCGCGTACCGGGGAGCTGTTTTTT.

The rearrangement uses TRBV7-9 and TRBJ1-3, with D possibly matching TRBD1 (5 bases). Germline V gene lookup returns CDR1 SEHNR and CDR2 FQNEAQ (reference sequence). This CDR3 is 16 amino acids long. V was trimmed by 5 bases and J by 0 bases, leaving 14 bases between them. This CDR3 reads CASSPPGALSGNTIYF. The CDR3 DNA follows: TGTGCCAGCAGCCCCCCTGGGGCCCTCTCTGGAAACACCATATATTTT.

V usage is TRBV6-2 or TRBV6-3 and J usage is TRBJ1-1; possible D gene TRBD1, 5 bases. V dropped 4 bases and J dropped 5 bases, with 14 bases sitting between them. CDR3 length equals 14 residues. In germline, CDR1 is MNHEY, CDR2 SVGEGT. The CDR3 DNA reads as TGTGCCAGCAGTTCGTGGGGGGGAAATACTGAAGCTTTCTTT. Amino acid sequence: CASSSWGGNTEAFF.

V usage is TRBV14 and J usage is TRBJ2-1; maybe TRBD2 (6 bases). Germline values: CDR1 SGHDN, CDR2 FVKESK. Between the trimmed V and J ends, which lost 4 bases and 6 bases, there was a span of 16 bases. CDR3 length: 15 amino acids. The DNA for the CDR3 is TGTGCCAGCAGCCTCCGCCACCTAGCGCTCAATGAGCAGTTCTTC. It is translated as CASSLRHLALNEQFF.

The chain uses TRBV19 and TRBJ2-5; no definite D call. Trimming took off 3 bases at V and 4 bases at J, with 3 bases between the two ends. CDR1 is LNHDA and CDR2 is SQIVND in the germline V gene (reference sequence). This CDR3 is built from 11 residues. The CDR3 DNA sequence: TGTGCCAGTAGTATCCGAGAGACCCAGTACTTC. This sequence encodes CASSIRETQYF. The variable domain in full, completed from reference TRBV19 and TRBJ2-5, reads DGGITQSPKYLFRKEGQNVTLSCEQNLNHDAMYWYRQDPGQGLRLIYYSQIVNDFQKGDIAEGYSVSREKKESFPLTVTSAQKNPTAFYLCASSIRETQYFGPGTRLLVL.

V gene TRBV7-3 combines with J gene TRBJ2-1, with D hard to call. Trimming shortened V by 2 bases and J by 7 bases, and 6 bases separated the two germline ends. CDR3 length equals 12 residues. Germline V CDR1 and CDR2: SGHTA, FQGTGA. Here the CDR3 DNA reads TGTGCCAGCAGCTTATCTTCGAATGAGCAGTTCTTC. This encodes CASSLSSNEQFF.

The chain combines TRBV24-1 with TRBJ1-1; possible D gene TRBD1, 5 bases. CDR3 length: 14 residues. CDR1 is KGHDR and CDR2 is SFDVKD in the germline V gene. V lost 3 bases, J lost 6 bases, and 13 bases lay in between. CDR3 bases: TGTGCCACCAGTGATGCCGGGGGAGGAGCTGAAGCTTTCTTT. Protein: CATSDAGGGAEAFF.

The chain carries TRBV2 and TRBJ1-5, with no clear D. The V gene's germline CDR1 is SNHLY and CDR2 FYNNEI. There are 15 residues in the CDR3. V lost 4 bases and J 1 base, leaving 11 bases between the germline ends. CDR3 loop: CASSVSDRSNQPQHF. CDR3 in DNA: TGTGCCAGCAGTGTTAGCGACCGAAGCAATCAGCCCCAGCATTTT. Based on the CDR3 plus reference TRBV2 and TRBJ1-5, the full variable domain is EPEVTQTPSHQVTQMGQEVILRCVPISNHLYFYWYRQILGQKVEFLVSFYNNEISEKSEIFDDQFSVERPDGSNFTLKIRSTKLEDSAMYFCASSVSDRSNQPQHFGDGTRLSIL.

The chain carries TRBV5-1 and TRBJ2-3; 8 positions match TRBD1. V shed 3 bases, J shed 6 bases, and the junction held 6 bases outside the gene matches. This CDR3 contains 14 residues. The germline CDR1 and CDR2 sequences are SGHRS and YFSETQ. The chain's CDR3 is CASSSQGAVDTQYF. The CDR3 DNA reads as TGCGCCAGCAGCTCTCAGGGGGCGGTGGATACGCAGTATTTT.

This chain connects TRBV27 to TRBJ2-5; possible D gene TRBD1, 6 bases. This CDR3 has 15 residues. Germline CDR1 MNHEY, CDR2 SMNVEV (reference sequence). Trimming pared 7 bases from V and 5 bases from J, leaving 20 bases between. The CDR3 spells CASMSTGNNPETQYF. Written as DNA, the CDR3 is TGTGCCAGCATGTCTACAGGGAACAACCCTGAGACCCAGTACTTC.

The chain uses TRBV10-3 and TRBJ2-7; the D gene is possibly TRBD2 (5 bases). This CDR3 is 13 amino acids long. Germline-derived CDR1 and CDR2 are ENHRY and SYGVKD. The V gene lost 2 bases and the J gene lost 2 bases, with 7 bases spanning the gap. The CDR3 DNA reads as TGTGCCATCAGTGAGAAGGGAGCCTACGAGCAGTACTTC. Encoded protein: CAISEKGAYEQYF.

V gene TRBV4-1 combines with J gene TRBJ1-1; 10 positions match TRBD1. The CDR3 totals 15 residues. Germline trimming cut 4 bases from V and 4 bases from J; bases unmatched to any gene: 6. Germline lookup yields CDR1 MGHRA and CDR2 YSYEKL. In DNA, the CDR3 is TGCGCCAGCAGCCGCCGGGACAGGGGTATCACTGAAGCTTTCTTT. Translated, it gives CASSRRDRGITEAFF.

The chain recombines TRBV14 with TRBJ2-1, with a weak D call TRBD2 (5 bases). V dropped 1 base and J dropped 8 bases, with 21 bases sitting between them. The CDR3 is 17 residues long. Germline V gene sequence: CDR1 SGHDN, CDR2 FVKESK. CDR3 region: CASSQARARVWADEQFF. The CDR3 DNA is TGTGCCAGCAGCCAAGCACGTGCGAGGGTGTGGGCCGATGAGCAGTTCTTC.

The chain combines TRBV19 with TRBJ1-2; possible D gene TRBD1, 6 bases. Deletions cut 5 bases from V and 8 bases from J, with 12 bases between. There are 12 residues in the CDR3. CDR1 LNHDA and CDR2 SQIVND come from the germline V gene (reference sequence). In DNA, the CDR3 is TGTGCCAGTAGTCCCAGGGGCCTAGGCTACACCTTC. This codes for CASSPRGLGYTF.

The chain couples TRBV7-9 to TRBJ1-6; possibly TRBD1 for D (5 bases). This CDR3 is 15 amino acids long. Trimming shortened V by 5 bases and J by 10 bases, and 18 bases separated the two germline ends. Germline CDR1 SEHNR, CDR2 FQNEAQ (reference sequence). The chain's CDR3 is CASSLQGLGGSPLHF. The CDR3 DNA is TGTGCCAGCAGCCTTCAGGGACTCGGGGGGTCACCCCTCCACTTT.

The chain is built from TRBV19 and TRBJ1-5; D unresolved. Trimming took off 7 bases at V and 0 bases at J, with 13 bases between the two ends. There are 15 residues in the CDR3. Looked up from germline, CDR1 is LNHDA and CDR2 is SQIVND (reference sequence). The CDR3 bases are TGTGCCAGTACCCCCTTACAGTATAGCAATCAGCCCCAGCATTTT. It encodes CASTPLQYSNQPQHF.

This chain links TRBV6-2 or TRBV6-3 with TRBJ1-3; no firm D call. Germline lookup yields CDR1 MNHEY and CDR2 SVGEGT. V lost 2 bases and J 0 bases, leaving 8 bases between the germline ends. The CDR3 length is 15 residues. This CDR3 is CASSYGRSSGNTIYF. CDR3 bases: TGTGCCAGCAGTTACGGGCGAAGCTCTGGAAACACCATATATTTT.